This TCR beta chain comes out of a study of PD-1 blockade in classical Hodgkin lymphoma (dated by TCRdb to 2020 to 2022). Study-level background: Nivolumab dosing was 3 mg/kg intravenously every 2 weeks, continuing until either disease progression or unacceptable toxicity. A peripheral blood immune signature of response to PD-1 blockade in classical Hodgkin lymphoma was defined using TCR beta sequencing and CyTOF. What the research found in general, with its limitations: Baseline diversity similar to that of newly diagnosed patients was observed in trial patients achieving complete response, whereas significantly lower diversity was observed in partial responders and progressors. Baseline TCR diversity was reported to be lower in newly diagnosed patients than in healthy donors, and even lower in relapsed/refractory patients. The study was limited to a single clinical trial cohort, and causes of repertoire differences, possibly disease activity or prior therapy, remained undefined. Lower diversity was observed in patients in whom nivolumab was started less than 1 year after ASCT, and these patients were excluded from later analyses so that confounding by immune reconstitution would be avoided. By C4D1, a significant rise was seen in CD4+ TCR diversity but not in CD8+ TCR diversity (p=0.0027 vs p=0.16), and the rise was most apparent among complete responders (p=0.02).

This specimen's time point label, per the study, means: cycle 4 day 1 (C4D1), after 6 weeks of nivolumab. All trial patients had relapsed after autologous stem cell transplantation, with cohorts A, B and C differing in prior brentuximab vedotin exposure. Using a Miltenyi CD8+ T cell isolation kit, CD8+ T cells were purified from thawed PBMCs through magnetic negative selection. A total of over 50 patients with relapsed/refractory classical Hodgkin lymphoma made up the trial cohort, and each patient's best overall response was complete response, partial response or progressive disease. In the multi-cohort phase II CheckMate 205 trial, trial patients received single-agent nivolumab. An independent review committee assessed best overall response by applying the 2007 International Working Group response criteria. Trial PBMCs were collected just before the start of nivolumab (C1D1) and during therapy at cycle 2 day 1 and cycle 4 day 1. Peripheral blood was collected in 8 mL Vacutainer Cell Preparation Tubes, from which PBMCs were isolated by centrifugation and then cryopreserved. Purified CD4+ and CD8+ fractions were prepared only for cases with an additional available PBMC sample. Magnetically labelled cells were removed on LS columns in a quadroMACS separator, and the flow-through was collected as the purified fraction.

Genomic DNA was extracted with the Qiagen DNeasy kit from unsorted PBMCs and from negatively selected CD4+ and CD8+ fractions. Using primers that anneal to V and J segments, immunoSEQ multiplex PCR amplified the TCR beta CDR3 regions. A synthetic immune receptor repertoire was used to minimize amplification bias, and any residual bias was removed computationally once sequencing was done. The paper's processing steps were these. Custom Python scripts were used to quantify repertoire diversity as the Shannon entropy index. Unsorted, CD4+ and CD8+ repertoires were examined separately, except in combined analyses, for which CD4+ and CD8+ sequences were merged in silico. A clone was considered expanded if an increase in frequency of at least 2-fold after treatment relative to C1D1 was found, and a pseudocount of 0.5 was applied to clones undetected at baseline. Singleton clones were defined as clones with 0 or 1 copy at C1D1, and non-singleton clones were defined as clones with 2 or more copies. Clones expanded in unsorted samples were labelled as CD4+, CD8+ or unknown by matching protein sequences in sorted samples from the same patient. Wilcoxon tests were applied to paired samples to test diversity changes from C1D1 to C4D1. TCRdb's version of the immuneACCESS table is confined to in-frame rearrangements and falls short of the full clone set. An unresolved V gene accounts for under half of the shortfall where checked; the remainder is of unknown origin. Clonal size and the V and J genes are those of that table, whereas D and trimming came from the DNA. Within this sample are about 20,000 clones, with over 65% of them counted one time only. Around 7% of the sample lies in the top ten.

The germline V gene (reference sequence) yields SEHNR for CDR1 and FQNEAQ for CDR2. Counted from cysteine to phenylalanine, this CDR3 has 14 amino acids. Only the CDR3 portion is preserved as DNA: 42 bases, with reading frame beginning at the first base. V is clipped by 5 bases and J by 2 bases, and the sequence between their germline boundaries is 13 bases long. In the case of this clone: The antigen it binds to is not known. No much larger clone is present one base from it, and per-base qualities are unavailable.

This clonotype was sampled from a human donor with classical Hodgkin lymphoma. Recombination joined TRBV7-9 with TRBJ2-7, with TRBD2 as a weak D call on 6 bases. This specimen was CD8+ T cells from blood, taken before the fourth cycle of nivolumab. The CDR3 protein is CASSNRTTPYEQYF. The sequence in DNA is TGTGCCAGCAGCAATCGGACTACTCCCTACGAGCAGTACTTC.